These 18 T cell receptor beta chains came from one sample sequenced in a study of blood T cells in healthy people across ages. Next came a second PCR, run for about 6 to 12 cycles, which used a sample-barcoded 5' primer along with a J-beta primer mix. Using its own MiXCR run on the 5' RACE reads, TCRdb lists one record per CDR3 protein. The sample contains under 2 million distinct CDR3 sequences, roughly 32% of which appear only once. The specimen was blood. These receptors all come from a woman aged 25-40 years in good health.

There are a few counts of this clonotype. This chain connects TRBV11-2 to TRBJ2-1, with a possible D match to TRBD2 (6 bases). Germline CDR1 reads SGHAT; CDR2 reads FQNNGV. The CDR3 runs to 12 residues. Trimming pared 7 bases from V and 8 bases from J, leaving 12 bases between. The CDR3 nucleotides are TGTGCCAGCAACAAGGGACTTGATGAGCAGTTCTTC. Protein: CASNKGLDEQFF.

The rearrangement links TRBV29-1 to TRBJ2-1, with D maybe TRBD2 (5 bases). This CDR3 comprises 16 residues. Germline V gives CDR1 SQVTM, CDR2 ANQGSEA. With 4 bases removed from V and 10 bases from J, the gap between germline ends came to 26 bases. CDR3 in DNA: TGCAGCGTTGTTGGGCTGGCGGGTTCCCGCTCCTACGAGCAGTTCTTC. Protein product: CSVVGLAGSRSYEQFF.

The chain uses TRBV2 and TRBJ2-5, with TRBD2 as a possible D gene (6 bases). In germline, CDR1 is SNHLY, CDR2 FYNNEI. This CDR3 has 16 residues. V was cut by 1 base and J by 4 bases, with 16 bases left in between. CDR3: CASSEEEGWGVETQYF. The CDR3 region has the DNA TGTGCCAGCAGTGAAGAGGAGGGATGGGGCGTAGAGACCCAGTACTTC.

This chain connects TRBV30 to TRBJ2-7; 7 bases map to TRBD1. The CDR3 runs to 14 residues. Germline-derived CDR1 and CDR2 are GTSNPN and SVGIG (reference sequence). V was clipped by 1 base and J by 2 bases; unmatched bases: 5. The CDR3 loop is CAWSGGTAPYEQYF. The CDR3 nucleotides read TGTGCCTGGAGTGGAGGGACAGCTCCCTACGAGCAGTACTTC.

Notes on this clonotype: One end of the junction fails to match germline, which may point to a read error. The chain combines TRBV12-3 or TRBV12-4 with TRBJ1-2; 7 bases fit TRBD1. The CDR3 contains 15 residues. The CDR3 reads CTSTKAGTARLGYTF. In nucleotides, the CDR3 is TGTACCAGCACCAAAGCCGGGACAGCGCGTCTTGGCTACACCTTC.

This clonotype was detected many times. The CDR3, as DNA: TGTGCCAGCAGTTTGGTAGGGAGGAACACTGAAGCTTTCTTT. The encoded protein is CASSLVGRNTEAFF. The rearrangement links TRBV27 to TRBJ1-1; D gene uncertain. The V end was cut by 3 bases, the J end by 1 base, with 9 bases between. Germline V gene data show CDR1 as MNHEY and CDR2 as SMNVEV (reference sequence). The CDR3 sequence is 14 residues long.

This clonotype came up a few times. The gene calls are TRBV5-1 and TRBJ1-5, with D maybe TRBD1 (5 bases). This CDR3 comprises 16 residues. V was pared by 4 bases and J by 7 bases, with 21 bases between. Germline V CDR1 and CDR2: SGHRS, YFSETQ. The DNA of the CDR3 is TGCGCCAGCAGCCCCGGGACTGATCTTGGGCGGCAGCCCCAGCATTTT. Encoded protein: CASSPGTDLGRQPQHF.

Only one count was recorded for this clonotype. The chain uses TRBV6-1 and TRBJ1-2; the D gene is possibly TRBD1 (5 bases). From germline, CDR1 is MNHNS and CDR2 SASEGT. Deletions cut 6 bases from V and 8 bases from J, with 19 bases between. The CDR3 extends over 14 amino acids. CDR3 DNA sequence: TGTGCCAGCAGCGCCTTGGGGCGAGGTTACGGCTACACCTTC. Translated, it gives CASSALGRGYGYTF.

The chain carries TRBV7-3 and TRBJ1-2; no definite D call. The germline CDR1 and CDR2 sequences are SGHTA and FQGTGA. V lost 2 bases, J lost 6 bases, and 10 bases lay in between. The CDR3 is made up of 13 amino acids. The CDR3 region has the DNA TGTGCCAGCAGCTTACCCGGTGGGGATGGCTACACCTTC. Translation: CASSLPGGDGYTF.

The chain links TRBV20-1 to TRBJ2-5; D possibly matches TRBD1 or TRBD2 (6 bases each). The germline gives CDR1 DFQATT, CDR2 SNEGSKA (reference sequence). Between the trimmed V and J ends, which lost 3 bases and 4 bases, there was a span of 12 bases. This CDR3 region has 13 residues. The CDR3 reads CSARGGRRETQYF. The CDR3, as DNA: TGCAGTGCTAGGGGGGGCAGAAGAGAGACCCAGTACTTC.

Only a few counts were recorded for this clonotype. The chain couples TRBV25-1 to TRBJ1-5, with unresolved D. The CDR3 sequence is 13 residues long. The germline CDR1 and CDR2 sequences are MGHDK and SYGVNS. Trimming left V 3 bases short and J 8 bases short, with 11 bases between. The CDR3 bases are TGTGCCAGCAGTGATTATTTCGGGGAGCCCCAGCATTTT. Translation: CASSDYFGEPQHF. Based on the CDR3 plus reference TRBV25-1 and TRBJ1-5, the full variable domain is EADIYQTPRYLVIGTGKKITLECSQTMGHDKMYWYQQDPGMELHLIHYSYGVNSTEKGDLSSESTVSRIRTEHFPLTLESARPSHTSQYLCASSDYFGEPQHFGDGTRLSIL.

The chain has TRBV5-1 and TRBJ1-1; 7 positions agree with TRBD1. The CDR3 is 15 residues long. Germline V gives CDR1 SGHRS, CDR2 YFSETQ. The V gene end was trimmed by 4 bases and the J gene end by 4 bases; junction bases not matched to a gene: 10. The CDR3 loop reads CASSADRAASTEAFF. The CDR3 bases are TGCGCCAGCAGCGCCGACAGGGCGGCTAGCACTGAAGCTTTCTTT. The whole variable domain, remainder taken from reference TRBV5-1 and TRBJ1-1, is KAGVTQTPRYLIKTRGQQVTLSCSPISGHRSVSWYQQTPGQGLQFLFEYFSETQRNKGNFPGRFSGRQFSNSRSEMNVSTLELGDSALYLCASSADRAASTEAFFGQGTRLTVV.

The chain carries TRBV4-1 and TRBJ1-2; maybe TRBD1 (6 bases). Per germline, CDR1 MGHRA and CDR2 YSYEKL. The CDR3 has 14 amino acids. V lost 3 bases to trimming and J lost 2 bases, with 10 bases between them. The CDR3 DNA sequence: TGCGCCAGCAGCCATAACAGGGCCAACTATGGCTACACCTTC. Translating it yields CASSHNRANYGYTF.

This clonotype has a count of ten or more. CDR3 bases: TGTGCCAGCTGTTCGTCGGGACTAGTGACAGATACGCAGTATTTT. Translation gives CASCSSGLVTDTQYF. The chain has TRBV7-2 and TRBJ2-3; 8 positions match TRBD2. V dropped 8 bases and J dropped 3; count of bases not matched to a gene: 10. From germline, CDR1 is SGHTA and CDR2 FQGNSA. CDR3 length equals 15 residues.

The chain uses TRBV20-1 and TRBJ2-7; 8 bases match TRBD2. CDR1 DFQATT and CDR2 SNEGSKA come from the germline V gene (reference sequence). V gave up 5 bases and J gave up 2 bases; unmatched junction bases: 8. This CDR3 contains 14 residues. CDR3 amino acids: CSAGIAGKTYEQYF. Here the CDR3 DNA reads TGCAGTGCTGGCATAGCGGGGAAAACCTACGAGCAGTACTTC.

The gene calls are TRBV20-1 and TRBJ2-1; a possible D gene is TRBD2 (5 bases). The CDR3 is 15 residues long. The V and J ends lost 2 bases and 8 bases respectively, with 19 bases between them. CDR1 DFQATT and CDR2 SNEGSKA come from the germline V gene (reference sequence). As DNA, the CDR3 is TGCAGTGCTAGAAATCCCCGGTCACTAGGCGATGAGCAGTTCTTC. Translating it yields CSARNPRSLGDEQFF.

A remark on this clonotype: A much larger clone sits a single nucleotide away, making a read error possible. The CDR3 loop is CASSTNRDRIYDEQFF. In DNA form, the CDR3 reads TGTGCCAGCAGCACAAACCGGGACAGGATCTACGATGAGCAGTTCTTC. This chain connects TRBV6-5 to TRBJ2-1; 8 positions agree with TRBD1. Germline lookup yields CDR1 MNHEY and CDR2 SVGAGI. The CDR3 is made up of 16 amino acids.

Points on this clonotype: One end of the junction fails to match germline, which may point to a read error. This chain's CDR3 is CVSSFGGMNTEAFF. In DNA form, the CDR3 reads TGTGTCAGCAGCTTCGGCGGAATGAACACTGAAGCTTTCTTT. The gene calls are TRBV7-2 and TRBJ1-1; D call uncertain. This CDR3 comprises 14 residues. CDR1 is SGHTA and CDR2 is FQGNSA in the germline V gene.